Below, 23 T cell receptor beta chains from the same sample are listed, as sequenced in a study of blood T cell repertoires in COVID-19 (dated by TCRdb to about 2020). Libraries were made using the immunoSEQ multiplex PCR assay. TCRdb carries this immuneACCESS record with in-frame sequences only. Its versions omit some clonotypes, under half of them owing to an unresolved V gene in the studies checked, with the rest unexplained. The sample table holds about 270,000 clones, of which under 95% were seen once. Of the sample, 2.3% is held by the ten largest clones. Sequencing used PBMCs or T cells enriched from blood (not recorded which). The receptor set was obtained from a woman in her thirties or forties with acute COVID-19.

This rearrangement joins TRBV6-4 to TRBJ2-7, with 10 bases lining up with TRBD1. The germline CDR1 and CDR2 sequences are MRHNA and SNTAGT. The V segment lost 3 bases and the J segment 2 bases; nucleotides outside the gene matches: 7. The CDR3 contains 16 residues. CDR3: CASSESDRGPTYEQYF. DNA for the CDR3: TGTGCCAGCAGTGAGTCTGACAGGGGGCCTACCTACGAGCAGTACTTC.

The V and J genes are TRBV7-2 and TRBJ1-4; D is possibly TRBD1 (5 bases). CDR1 and CDR2 (germline): SGHTA, FQGNSA. Trimming removed 1 base at V and 8 bases at J, with 8 bases between. The CDR3 consists of 13 residues. The CDR3 DNA follows: TGTGCCAGCAGCTTAGTCGGGGGGGAAAAACTGTTTTTT. This gives the protein CASSLVGGEKLFF.

This chain connects TRBV30 to TRBJ1-1; 8 bases line up with TRBD1. The CDR3 covers 13 residues. Losses at the gene ends were 3 bases for V and 7 bases for J; bases not matched to a gene: 7. The V gene's germline CDR1 is GTSNPN and CDR2 SVGIG (reference sequence). In DNA, the CDR3 is TGTGCCTGGAGGGACAGGGAGGATGGTGAAGCTTTCTTT. Its translation is CAWRDREDGEAFF.

The chain links TRBV2 to TRBJ1-2, with 7 bases identical to TRBD1. Trimming removed 5 bases from V and 6 bases from J; junction bases left unmatched: 9. Per the germline V gene, CDR1 is SNHLY and CDR2 is FYNNEI. This CDR3 region has 14 residues. CDR3: CASSPTGEGNGYTF. In nucleotides, the CDR3 is TGTGCCAGCAGTCCTACAGGGGAAGGGAATGGCTACACCTTC.

This sequence joins TRBV20-1 and TRBJ2-3; TRBD2 is a possible D gene (6 bases). Trimming took off 6 bases at V and 3 bases at J, with 19 bases between the two ends. The germline gives CDR1 DFQATT, CDR2 SNEGSKA (reference sequence). CDR3 length: 15 amino acids. Written as DNA, the CDR3 is TGCAGTGCCAGTGACGGGACTCTCAGGACAGATACGCAGTATTTT. Amino acid sequence: CSASDGTLRTDTQYF.

This clone was found once. The chain recombines TRBV2 with TRBJ2-5; the match to TRBD2 covers 8 bases. This CDR3 has 16 residues. Germline V gives CDR1 SNHLY, CDR2 FYNNEI. With V trimmed by 7 bases and J by 2 bases, 12 bases remained unmatched. The CDR3 nucleotides read TGTGCCAGCATCCTTGCGGGGGGCGGGTTTCAAGAGACCCAGTACTTC. Translation: CASILAGGGFQETQYF.

J is TRBJ1-2 and V is TRBV10-3; D might be TRBD1 (6 bases). Germline CDR1 is ENHRY and CDR2 is SYGVKD. The ends were cut back, 0 bases at V and 6 bases at J, with 11 bases in the middle. The CDR3 has 14 residues. As DNA, the CDR3 is TGTGCCATCAGTGAGTCATGGGGGGGCGATGGCTACACCTTC. Amino acids: CAISESWGGDGYTF.

V gene TRBV5-8 combines with J gene TRBJ2-2; TRBD2 matches 11 bases. CDR3 length: 19 residues. Germline V gene lookup returns CDR1 SGHTS and CDR2 YDEGEE. Germline trimming cut 1 base from V and 1 base from J; bases unmatched to any gene: 9. The CDR3 here is CASSLHVTSGSGNTGELFF. The CDR3 DNA follows: TGTGCCAGCAGCTTGCACGTAACTAGCGGGAGTGGGAACACCGGGGAGCTGTTTTTT.

The chain has TRBV7-2 and TRBJ1-5; 10 bases are a match to TRBD1. This CDR3 spans 15 amino acids. Germline V gives CDR1 SGHTA, CDR2 FQGNSA. V gave up 1 base and J gave up 10 bases; unmatched junction bases: 7. CDR3 sequence reads: CASSLGPGQGLPQHF. The CDR3 DNA reads TGTGCCAGCAGCTTAGGGCCGGGACAGGGGCTCCCCCAGCATTTT.

J is TRBJ2-5 and V is TRBV7-2; 12 nucleotides agree with TRBD2. Germline CDR1 and CDR2: SGHTA and FQGNSA. V was clipped by 1 base and J by 5 bases; unmatched bases: 11. The CDR3 has 18 amino acids. CDR3 coding DNA: TGTGCCAGCAGCTTAGGTGCCCCACGACTAGCGGGGGTTGAGACCCAGTACTTC. Its protein product is CASSLGAPRLAGVETQYF.

The chain uses TRBV18 and TRBJ1-3, with D uncertain. Germline CDR1 is KGHSH and CDR2 is LQKENI. Deletions cut 3 bases from V and 0 bases from J, with 15 bases between. This CDR3 is 17 amino acids long. The CDR3 DNA is TGTGCCAGCTCACCGCTCGACGTCCGAGGCTCTGGAAACACCATATATTTT. Amino acid sequence: CASSPLDVRGSGNTIYF.

The gene calls are TRBV5-1 and TRBJ1-1; D is ambiguous. V lost 0 bases and J lost 5, with 11 bases in between. From germline, CDR1 is SGHRS and CDR2 YFSETQ. The CDR3 sequence is 14 residues long. CDR3 amino acids: CASSLEVSRTEAFF. For the CDR3, the DNA is TGCGCCAGCAGCTTGGAGGTTTCGAGGACTGAAGCTTTCTTT.

A single count supports this clone. The genes are TRBV11-3 and TRBJ2-5, with no clear D. The ends were cut back, 3 bases at V and 7 bases at J, with 9 bases in the middle. Germline assignment: CDR1 SGHNT and CDR2 YENEEA. The CDR3 loop spans 12 amino acids. The CDR3 coding sequence is TGTGCCAGCAGCTTGGAGCCGGGGACCCAGTACTTC. As protein: CASSLEPGTQYF.

This clone was observed a single time. The V gene is TRBV7-6, the J gene TRBJ2-4; 8 bases are a match to TRBD2. The CDR3 is 16 residues long. Looked up from germline, CDR1 is SGHVS and CDR2 is FNYEAQ. The V and J ends lost 4 bases and 1 base, in that order; junction bases with no gene match: 6. The CDR3 DNA is TGTGCCAGCAGCTCGTACGGGGGGGCTGCCAAAAACATTCAGTACTTC. Protein product: CASSSYGGAAKNIQYF.

The CDR3 nucleotides are TGTGCCAGCGGCGACAGGGTAATGGGCGAGCAGTACTTC. It yields the protein CASGDRVMGEQYF. This sequence joins TRBV2 and TRBJ2-7; 7 bases agree with TRBD1. CDR1 and CDR2 (germline): SNHLY, FYNNEI. The CDR3 runs to 13 residues. With 8 bases clipped from V and 6 bases from J, the junction kept 10 bases outside the gene matches.

This chain uses TRBV24-1 with TRBJ2-2, with D unclear. The CDR3 is 14 residues long. Per the germline V gene, CDR1 is KGHDR and CDR2 is SFDVKD. The V end was cut by 9 bases, the J end by 1 base, with 11 bases between. The CDR3: CATDTVQNTGELFF. The CDR3 nucleotides read TGTGCCACCGATACGGTGCAGAACACCGGGGAGCTGTTTTTT.

The chain has TRBV5-1 and TRBJ1-6, with D possibly TRBD1 on 6 matching bases. Germline V gives CDR1 SGHRS, CDR2 YFSETQ. The CDR3 sequence is 15 residues long. The germline V and J ends were trimmed by 0 bases and 7 bases, with 11 bases remaining between them. The CDR3 region is CASSLDPGGNSPLHF. Here the CDR3 DNA reads TGCGCCAGCAGCTTGGATCCGGGGGGCAATTCACCCCTCCACTTT.

This clone showed up just a few times. The chain joins TRBV18 to TRBJ2-5; D is perhaps TRBD2 (5 bases). Germline V lookup: CDR1 KGHSH, CDR2 LQKENI. The ends were cut back, 4 bases at V and 2 bases at J, with 11 bases in the middle. The CDR3 has 14 residues. Here the CDR3 DNA reads TGTGCCAGCTCACTAGGACTTAATCAAGAGACCCAGTACTTC. Amino acids: CASSLGLNQETQYF.

This rearrangement joins TRBV14 to TRBJ1-1, with D tentatively TRBD1 (6 bases). The CDR3 spans 13 residues. Trimming stripped 4 bases from V and 9 bases from J, with 15 bases between. Germline V gives CDR1 SGHDN, CDR2 FVKESK. The CDR3 nucleotides read TGTGCCAGCAGCCCGGGACAAACGCTGAAAGCTTTCTTT. The encoded protein is CASSPGQTLKAFF. The variable domain in full, with the rest retrieved from reference TRBV14 and TRBJ1-1, is EAGVTQFPSHSVIEKGQTVTLRCDPISGHDNLYWYRRVMGKEIKFLLHFVKESKQDESGMPNNRFLAERTGGTYSTLKVQPAELEDSGVYFCASSPGQTLKAFFGQGTRLTVV.

Of note for this clone: Other DNA sequences in the same sample also yield this CDR3. The chain employs TRBV11-3 and TRBJ1-1; no clear D. CDR1 is SGHNT, CDR2 YENEEA, per germline. V was shortened by 5 bases and J by 1 base, with 8 bases between the two germline ends. The CDR3 totals 13 residues. CDR3 region: CASSPGRNTEAFF. CDR3 coding DNA: TGTGCCAGCAGCCCTGGGCGGAACACTGAAGCTTTCTTT.

This chain connects TRBV15 to TRBJ1-2; TRBD1 might be the D (5 bases). Per germline, CDR1 LNHNV and CDR2 YYDKDF (reference sequence). V was cut by 5 bases and J by 2 bases, with 12 bases left in between. CDR3 length: 14 amino acids. CDR3 sequence reads: CATSPARANYGYTF. CDR3 DNA sequence: TGTGCCACCAGCCCCGCCAGGGCGAACTATGGCTACACCTTC.

The rearrangement uses TRBV2 and TRBJ2-1, with 7 bases lining up with TRBD1. The CDR3 is 14 amino acids. CDR1 and CDR2 (germline): SNHLY, FYNNEI. The V gene end was trimmed by 8 bases and the J gene end by 5 bases; junction bases not matched to a gene: 9. The CDR3 nucleotides are TGTGCCAGCGGGTACGGGACAGACAACAATGAGCAGTTCTTC. The encoded protein is CASGYGTDNNEQFF.

The chain employs TRBV29-1 and TRBJ2-7; TRBD2 matches at 9 bases. With 1 base clipped from V and 4 bases from J, the junction kept 11 bases outside the gene matches. The CDR3 contains 16 residues. In germline, CDR1 is SQVTM, CDR2 ANQGSEA. This CDR3 is CSVEVPLAGRWYEQYF. The CDR3 DNA sequence: TGCAGCGTTGAAGTGCCCCTAGCGGGGCGGTGGTACGAGCAGTACTTC.